The 4 T cell receptor beta chains in this list originate from one sample, sequenced in a study of blood T cell repertoires in COVID-19 (dated by TCRdb to 2018 to 2020). The library relied on the immunoSEQ multiplex PCR assay. TCRdb re-hosts the immuneACCESS table, in-frame sequences only. Its copies lack some clones; in the studies checked, an unresolved V gene accounts for under half of them, and the cause for the rest is not known. The sample table lists approximately 210,000 clones, around 83% of them with a count of one. Roughly 8.2% of the sample is taken by the ten largest. The sample consisted of peripheral blood. The receptors were gathered from a woman aged 50 to 60 with acute or convalescent COVID-19.

J is TRBJ1-2 and V is TRBV28; D gene uncertain. Looked up from germline, CDR1 is MDHEN and CDR2 is SYDVKM. This CDR3 region has 12 residues. Trimming cost V 6 bases and J 4 bases, with 9 bases left between them. As DNA, the CDR3 is TGTGCCAGCAGGGAAGGAGTCTATGGCTACACCTTC. This codes for CASREGVYGYTF.

The rearrangement links TRBV11-2 to TRBJ2-5; D may be TRBD2 (6 bases). The CDR3 has 16 residues. Trimming cost V 5 bases and J 1 base, with 17 bases left between them. Germline V lookup: CDR1 SGHAT, CDR2 FQNNGV. The CDR3 DNA follows: TGTGCCAGCAGCCCCCCTGCCACCGGGGGCCAAGAGACCCAGTACTTC. Residues: CASSPPATGGQETQYF.

V gene TRBV19 combines with J gene TRBJ1-2; a weak D match, TRBD1 (6 bases). This CDR3 region has 13 residues. Trimming shortened V by 3 bases and J by 8 bases, and 13 bases separated the two germline ends. CDR1 is LNHDA and CDR2 is SQIVND in the germline V gene (reference sequence). CDR3 loop: CASSIAQGEGYTF. The CDR3 DNA sequence: TGTGCCAGTAGTATTGCACAGGGCGAGGGCTACACCTTC.

This rearrangement joins TRBV19 to TRBJ1-5; 8 bases match TRBD1. V was clipped by 5 bases and J by 1 base; unmatched bases: 7. The V gene's germline CDR1 is LNHDA and CDR2 SQIVND (reference sequence). The CDR3 runs to 16 residues. As DNA, the CDR3 is TGTGCCAGTAGTCCCGGGACAGGCATGAGCAATCAGCCCCAGCATTTT. Encoded protein: CASSPGTGMSNQPQHF.